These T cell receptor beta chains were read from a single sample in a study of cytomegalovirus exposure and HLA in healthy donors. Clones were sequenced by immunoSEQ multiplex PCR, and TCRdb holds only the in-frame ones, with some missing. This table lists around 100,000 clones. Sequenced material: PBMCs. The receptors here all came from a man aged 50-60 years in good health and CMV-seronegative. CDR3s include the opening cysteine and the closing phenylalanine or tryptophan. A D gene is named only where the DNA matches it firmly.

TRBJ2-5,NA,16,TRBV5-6,TGTGCCAGCAGCTCGCAGGCCCCTACTTTCCAAGAGACCCAGTACTTC,CASSSQAPTFQETQYF
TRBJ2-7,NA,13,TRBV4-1,TGCGCCAGCAGCCAATCTCTAGCAGGCGAGCAGTACTTC,CASSQSLAGEQYF
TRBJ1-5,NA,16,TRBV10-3,TGTGCCATCAGCTCACCCGGAACAGGGATGAATCAGCCCCAGCATTTT,CAISSPGTGMNQPQHF
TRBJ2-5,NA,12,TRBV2,TGTGCCACAGCGCGGGCCCAAGAGACCCAGTACTTC,CATARAQETQYF
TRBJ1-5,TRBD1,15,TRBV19,TGTGCCAGTAGCCCAACAGGGGGCGCCTCCCAGCCCCAGCATTTT,CASSPTGGASQPQHF
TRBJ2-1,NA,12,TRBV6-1,TGTGCCAGCAGTGCAGAGGGTAGGGAGCAGTTCTTC,CASSAEGREQFF
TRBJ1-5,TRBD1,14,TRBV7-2,TGTGCCAGCAGCCGGGACAGCGCTCCTCAGCCCCAGCATTTT,CASSRDSAPQPQHF
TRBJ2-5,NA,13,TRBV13,TGTGCCAGCAGCTCGGGATTCCAAGAGACCCAGTACTTC,CASSSGFQETQYF
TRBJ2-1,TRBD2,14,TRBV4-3,TGCGCCAGCAGCCCCGGGGGGGCCCGGTATGAGCAGTTCTTC,CASSPGGARYEQFF
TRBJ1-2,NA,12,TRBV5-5,TGTGCCAGCAGCTTCCAGGGTCCTGGCTACACCTTC,CASSFQGPGYTF
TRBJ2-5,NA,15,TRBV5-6,TGTGCCAGCAGCCCGGGTATGACCCTCCAAGAGACCCAGTACTTC,CASSPGMTLQETQYF
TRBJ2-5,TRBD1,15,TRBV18,TGTGCCAGCTCACTGAATTCAGGACAGGGGGAGACCCAGTACTTC,CASSLNSGQGETQYF
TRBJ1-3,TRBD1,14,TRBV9,TGTGCCAGCAGCCGACAGGGTACTGGAAACACCATATATTTT,CASSRQGTGNTIYF
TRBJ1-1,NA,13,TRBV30,TGTGCCTGGATAGGGGCGTTGAACACTGAAGCTTTCTTT,CAWIGALNTEAFF
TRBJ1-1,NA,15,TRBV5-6,TGTGCCAGCAGCTTGGCTGGGCTCGGGGACACTGAAGCTTTCTTT,CASSLAGLGDTEAFF
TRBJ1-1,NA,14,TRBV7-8,TGTGCCAGCAGCTCGAAAGGGGGAAGAACTGAAGCTTTCTTT,CASSSKGGRTEAFF
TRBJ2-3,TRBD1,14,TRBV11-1,TGTGCCAGCAGTTTACAGGGGAACACAGATACGCAGTATTTT,CASSLQGNTDTQYF
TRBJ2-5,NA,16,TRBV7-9,TGTGCCAGCAGCTTAGGTGCGACTAGGCTACAAGAGACCCAGTACTTC,CASSLGATRLQETQYF
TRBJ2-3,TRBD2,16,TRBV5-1,TGCGCCAGCAGCTCGGGACTAGCGGGAGTCACAGATACGCAGTATTTT,CASSSGLAGVTDTQYF
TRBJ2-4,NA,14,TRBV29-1,TGCAGCGTTGAAGGGGCAGGGACAAAAAACATTCAGTACTTC,CSVEGAGTKNIQYF
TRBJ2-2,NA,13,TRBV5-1,TGCGCCAGCAGCTCAGCTAGATCCGGGGAGCTGTTTTTT,CASSSARSGELFF
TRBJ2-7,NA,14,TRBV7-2,TGTGCCAGCAGCTTCGGGTCCCTCCTCTACGAGCAGTACTTC,CASSFGSLLYEQYF
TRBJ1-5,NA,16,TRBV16,TGTGCCAGCAGCCAATCGGCAGGAGGCGGCAATCAGCCCCAGCATTTT,CASSQSAGGGNQPQHF
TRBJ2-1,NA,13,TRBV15,TGTGCCACCAGTGAGGGCCCGTACAATGAGCAGTTCTTC,CATSEGPYNEQFF
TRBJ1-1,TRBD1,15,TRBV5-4,TGTGCCAGCAGCTTACAGAAGACAGGGCACACTGAAGCTTTCTTT,CASSLQKTGHTEAFF
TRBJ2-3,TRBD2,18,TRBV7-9,TGTGCCAGCAGCTTACTAGCTAAATCAGCGGGAGAAGCAGATACGCAGTATTTT,CASSLLAKSAGEADTQYF
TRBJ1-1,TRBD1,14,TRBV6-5,TGTGCCAGCAGGGTCCCGACAGGGGGTCAGCGGGCTTTCTTT,CASRVPTGGQRAFF
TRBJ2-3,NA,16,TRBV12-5,TGTGCTAGTGGTTTGCGGCTAGCTTTAGAAAGGGATACGCAGTATTTT,CASGLRLALERDTQYF
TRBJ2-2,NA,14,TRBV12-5,TGTGCTAGTGGTTTTCAAATGAACACCGGGGAGCTGTTTTTT,CASGFQMNTGELFF
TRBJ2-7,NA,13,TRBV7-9,TGTGCCAGCAGCTTTACTGGCTCCTACGAGCAGTACTTC,CASSFTGSYEQYF
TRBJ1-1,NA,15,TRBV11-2,TGTGCCAGCAGCACCAAACAGGGCTGGGGCACTGAAGCTTTCTTT,CASSTKQGWGTEAFF
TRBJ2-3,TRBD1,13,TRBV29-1,TGCAGCGGGGGACAGACGGGCACAGATACGCAGTATTTT,CSGGQTGTDTQYF
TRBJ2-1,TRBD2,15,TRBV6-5,TGTGCCAGCAGTTACTCGACCAGCGGGGGTACTGAGCAGTTCTTC,CASSYSTSGGTEQFF
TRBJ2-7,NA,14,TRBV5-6,TGTGCCAGCAGCTTGTGGGGGCCGACCTACGAGCAGTACTTC,CASSLWGPTYEQYF
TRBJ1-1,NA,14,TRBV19,TGTGCCAGTAAGCCGGGGAACGGTAACACTGAAGCTTTCTTT,CASKPGNGNTEAFF
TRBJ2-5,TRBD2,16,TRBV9,TGTGCCAGCAGCATCGGGACTAGCGGGAGCGGGGAGACCCAGTACTTC,CASSIGTSGSGETQYF
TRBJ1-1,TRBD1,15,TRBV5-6,TGTGCCAGCAGCTGGACAGGGTGGTTGGTAACTGAAGCTTTCTTT,CASSWTGWLVTEAFF
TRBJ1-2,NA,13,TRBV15,TGTGCCACCAGCCCCCGTCGCCTCGGTGGCTACACCTTC,CATSPRRLGGYTF
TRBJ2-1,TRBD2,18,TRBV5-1,TGCGCCAGCAGCCCGGCTTGGGGCGGGAGGGGTATCTACAATGAGCAGTTCTTC,CASSPAWGGRGIYNEQFF
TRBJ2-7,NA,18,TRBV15,TGTGCCACCAGCAGAGATCGTAGGAGCGACGGTAAATACGGCGAGCAGTACTTC,CATSRDRRSDGKYGEQYF
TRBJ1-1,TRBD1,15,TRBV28,TGTGCCAGCAGTTCCACAGGGGGTAGGGGCGCTGAAGCTTTCTTT,CASSSTGGRGAEAFF
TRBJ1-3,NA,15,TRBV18,TGTGCCAGCCCCGCCGCCGGGAACTCTGGAAACACCATATATTTT,CASPAAGNSGNTIYF
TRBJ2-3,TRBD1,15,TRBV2,TGTGCCAGCAGTGGGAGGGGACAGGTAGTAGATACGCAGTATTTT,CASSGRGQVVDTQYF
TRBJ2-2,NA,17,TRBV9,TGTGCCAGCAGCGACGACTTACAGGCTCCGAACACCGGGGAGCTGTTTTTT,CASSDDLQAPNTGELFF
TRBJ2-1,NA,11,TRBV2,TGTGCCAGCACCACCTACAATGAGCAGTTCTTC,CASTTYNEQFF